The rows below give T cell receptor beta chains drawn from one sample of a study of blood T cell repertoires in COVID-19. This table comes from immunoSEQ multiplex PCR, and its TCRdb copy is limited to in-frame clones, with some not included. Of around 270,000 clones listed, approximately 84% are singletons. The sample was peripheral blood. These receptors were collected from a person aged 65 to 79 with COVID-19, enrolled during active disease. The CDR3 runs from the conserved cysteine through the conserved F or W. The D gene is left open where the match is weak. The size of a clone is reported for some rows only, either as once, few or many, or as a class for expanded clones.

V	D	size	J	DNA	CDR3
TRBV7-8	-	few	TRBJ1-1	TGTGCCAGCAGCTTAGGGTGGGACATGAACACTGAAGCTTTCTTT	CASSLGWDMNTEAFF
TRBV21-1	-	many	TRBJ1-5	TGTGCCAGCAGCACCGGGACAGGTGATACCCGACGCCCCCATAGCAATCAGCCCCAGCATTTT	CASSTGTGDTRRPHSNQPQHF
TRBV18	-	many	TRBJ1-1	TGTGCCAGCTCACAGGTTCCTGGGCCTGAAGCTTTCTTT	CASSQVPGPEAFF
TRBV7-2	TRBD1	-	TRBJ1-2	TGTGCCAGCAGCTCCCGACAGGGGGTCTATGGCTACACCTTC	CASSSRQGVYGYTF
TRBV7-3	TRBD1	-	TRBJ1-1	TGTGCCAGCTCGACAGGGGATGGGACTGAAGCTTTCTTT	CASSTGDGTEAFF
TRBV9	-	many	TRBJ1-2	TGTGCCAGCAGCGTAACGGGGGGAAGCGCTGCCGATGGCTACACCTTC	CASSVTGGSAADGYTF
TRBV7-3	-	-	TRBJ1-1	TGTGCCAGCAGCTTAGCGGCTTTGCCAAACACTGAAGCTTTCTTT	CASSLAALPNTEAFF
TRBV29-1	-	-	TRBJ1-2	TGCAGCGTTGTGACACCTAACTATGGCTACACCTTC	CSVVTPNYGYTF
TRBV7-8	-	-	TRBJ2-1	TGTGCCAGCAGCTTAGAATACCGGGGTGGTGAGCAGTTCTTC	CASSLEYRGGEQFF
TRBV5-1	-	-	TRBJ2-7	TGCGCCAGCAGCTCCGACAGCTACGAGCAGTACTTC	CASSSDSYEQYF
TRBV5-1	TRBD1	-	TRBJ1-6	TGCGCCAGCAGCTCACGACAGGGTAATAATTCACCCCTCCACTTT	CASSSRQGNNSPLHF
TRBV28	TRBD2	-	TRBJ2-1	TGTGCCAGCAGCTCCGGGACTAACGCTAAGTTCTTC	CASSSGTNAKFF
TRBV7-2	-	once	TRBJ2-5	TGTGCCAGCAGCTTAGTAAGTACAGTGGGTCGCCAAGAGACCCAGTACTTC	CASSLVSTVGRQETQYF
TRBV7-2	-	-	TRBJ2-2	TGTGCCAGCAGCTTAGTCGGCCTAGCGATGAACACCGGGGAGCTGTTTTTT	CASSLVGLAMNTGELFF
TRBV6-1	TRBD2	few	TRBJ2-5	TGTGCCAGCAGTGGTTGGACTAGCGGGAGGGCCCGGGCTGAGACCCAGTACTTC	CASSGWTSGRARAETQYF
TRBV7-2	TRBD2	-	TRBJ2-7	TGTGCCAGCAGCCCCCATAGCGGGGTTTTCATCTCGTCCTACGAGCAGTACTTC	CASSPHSGVFISSYEQYF
TRBV7-7	-	-	TRBJ1-4	TGTGCCAGCAGCCGACACCGCTCAACCGAAAAGGATGAAAAACTGTTTTTT	CASSRHRSTEKDEKLFF
TRBV27	TRBD2	-	TRBJ2-1	TGTGCCAGCAGTTGGCAGACTAGCGGGAGGGGCTACAATGAGCAGTTCTTC	CASSWQTSGRGYNEQFF
TRBV5-1	-	once	TRBJ1-3	TGCGCCAGCAGCCTCACAGGGCAGAGAAGCTCTGGAAACACCATATATTTT	CASSLTGQRSSGNTIYF
TRBV5-1	TRBD2	-	TRBJ2-1	TGCGCCAGCAGCTGGGGCGAGCGGGACCATGGGAATGAGCAGTTCTTC	CASSWGERDHGNEQFF
TRBV5-1	TRBD1	-	TRBJ2-5	TGCGCCAGCAGCTTCTCGACAGGGGGAGAGACCCAGTACTTC	CASSFSTGGETQYF
TRBV15	-	-	TRBJ2-2	TGTGCCACCAGCAGAGATGCAGGTTACACCGGGGAGCTGTTTTTT	CATSRDAGYTGELFF
TRBV11-3	TRBD2	-	TRBJ2-1	TGTGCCAGCAGCCTGACCGGGGGGGCGTTTGAGCAGTTCTTC	CASSLTGGAFEQFF